The 29 T cell receptor beta chains below come from one sample, sequenced in a study of breast tumors, draining lymph nodes, adjacent tissues. One entry per CDR3 protein, called by TCRdb with MiXCR from the multiplex PCR reads. This table holds tens of thousands of distinct CDR3 sequences, roughly 39% found once. Sample: breast tumor tissue. The origin of the receptors is a female donor with breast cancer. Some clones in this sample may be carry-over from other donors' samples.

The chain links TRBV7-2 to TRBJ2-3; D not certain. CDR3 length: 15 amino acids. Germline V gene data show CDR1 as SGHTA and CDR2 as FQGNSA. Trimming removed 1 base at V and 2 bases at J, with 10 bases between. The chain's CDR3 is CASSLGASYTDTQYF. The CDR3 DNA sequence: TGTGCCAGCAGCTTAGGGGCGTCGTACACAGATACGCAGTATTTT.

With respect to this clonotype: A read error may be the cause here, since a much bigger clone is one base away. The chain has TRBV20-1 and TRBJ2-5; 8 positions match TRBD2. The CDR3 has 14 amino acids. Germline CDR1 DFQATT, CDR2 SNEGSKA (reference sequence). CDR3 sequence reads: CGARETGLGGTQYF. The CDR3 DNA sequence: TGCGGTGCTAGAGAGACGGGACTAGGGGGGACCCAGTACTTC.

With regard to this clonotype: Likely a read error: the CDR3 ends without its conserved phenylalanine or tryptophan. The V and J genes are TRBV14 and TRBJ2-5, with TRBD2 matching 11 bases. The germline V gene encodes CDR1 SGHDN and CDR2 FVKESK. V dropped 2 bases and J dropped 9; count of bases not matched to a gene: 11. This CDR3 is 16 amino acids long. The CDR3 region is CASSQRLAGPAGAQYS. The CDR3 region has the DNA TGTGCCAGCAGCCAACGACTAGCGGGACCTGCGGGGGCCCAGTACTCC.

The J gene is TRBJ1-3, the V gene TRBV6-6; TRBD1 matches at 8 bases. The V gene end was trimmed by 5 bases and the J gene end by 4 bases; junction bases not matched to a gene: 7. Germline lookup yields CDR1 MNHNY and CDR2 SVGAGI (reference sequence). The length of the CDR3 is 15 residues. CDR3 DNA sequence: TGTGCCAGCAGTGAGGACAGGGTGCAGGGAAACACCATATATTTT. Translating it yields CASSEDRVQGNTIYF.

The chain employs TRBV7-9 and TRBJ1-5; D remains ambiguous. The V gene lost 4 bases and the J gene lost 5 bases, with 18 bases spanning the gap. Germline-derived CDR1 and CDR2 are SEHNR and FQNEAQ (reference sequence). The CDR3 has 16 amino acids. As DNA, the CDR3 is TGTGCCAGCAGCTCAAATAAAAAAGGCGCGGATCAGCCCCAGCATTTT. Its translation is CASSSNKKGADQPQHF.

This clonotype was seen a single time. The V gene is TRBV6-5, the J gene TRBJ2-7; 7 positions match TRBD1. This CDR3 spans 14 amino acids. Germline V gene sequence: CDR1 MNHEY, CDR2 SVGAGI. V lost 6 bases to trimming and J lost 3 bases; unmatched junction nucleotides: 8. CDR3 residues: CASRRKRDSYEQYF. In DNA form, the CDR3 reads TGTGCCAGCAGGCGAAAACGGGACAGCTACGAGCAGTACTTC.

Many counts were recorded for this clonotype. CDR3 sequence: CASSAADGAYEQYF. DNA for the CDR3: TGCGCCAGCAGCGCGGCAGATGGGGCCTACGAGCAGTACTTC. This rearrangement joins TRBV5-1 to TRBJ2-7; no definite D call. V lost 4 bases to trimming and J lost 2 bases, with 13 bases between them. CDR3 length equals 14 residues. Germline lookup yields CDR1 SGHRS and CDR2 YFSETQ.

This clonotype was observed at least ten times. The V gene is TRBV12-3 or TRBV12-4, the J gene TRBJ1-4; TRBD1 might be the D (6 bases). The V gene lost 5 bases and the J gene lost 3 bases, with 13 bases spanning the gap. There are 15 residues in the CDR3. This chain's CDR3 is CASSDRGTPNEKLFF. The DNA of the CDR3 is TGTGCCAGCAGTGATAGGGGGACCCCTAATGAAAAACTGTTTTTT.

Concerning this clonotype itself: One end of the junction varies from germline; a read error may be responsible. V is TRBV4-2 and J is TRBJ2-1; 15 nucleotides align to TRBD2. The germline CDR1 and CDR2 sequences are LGHNA and YNFKEQ. The CDR3 is 18 residues long. CDR3 loop: CAGSLRTSGRAGYNEQSF. The CDR3 region has the DNA TGTGCCGGCAGCCTACGGACTAGCGGGAGGGCGGGTTACAATGAGCAGTCCTTC.

This clonotype was detected ten times or more. The chain is built from TRBV7-7 and TRBJ2-2, with 10 bases fitting TRBD2. V shed 1 base and J 5 bases; nucleotides not matched to a gene: 10. The CDR3 has 18 amino acids. Germline assignment: CDR1 SSHAT and CDR2 FNYEAQ (reference sequence). CDR3 loop: CASSLGASGRRGTGELFF. The CDR3 DNA follows: TGTGCCAGCAGCTTAGGGGCTAGCGGGAGAAGGGGAACCGGGGAGCTGTTTTTT.

The chain couples TRBV30 to TRBJ1-1, with D perhaps TRBD1 (6 bases). The germline gives CDR1 GTSNPN, CDR2 SVGIG (reference sequence). The V end lost 3 bases, the J end lost 12 bases, and 14 bases lay between the germline ends. The CDR3 is made up of 11 amino acids. This CDR3 is CAWSQGLETFF. The CDR3 DNA reads TGTGCCTGGAGCCAGGGGCTGGAGACTTTCTTT.

This clonotype was detected ten times or more. The rearrangement joins TRBV6-2 or TRBV6-3 to TRBJ1-1; TRBD1 might be the D (5 bases). V was shortened by 8 bases and J by 4 bases, with 14 bases between the two germline ends. CDR3 length: 13 amino acids. Germline V gives CDR1 MNHEY, CDR2 SVGEGT. CDR3 sequence reads: CASLQQRGTEAFF. The CDR3 region has the DNA TGTGCCAGCTTGCAGCAGAGGGGCACTGAAGCTTTCTTT.

This clonotype has only one observation. The chain links TRBV4-3 to TRBJ2-1; the match to TRBD2 covers 7 bases. The CDR3 covers 16 residues. The V gene end was trimmed by 1 base and the J gene end by 2 bases; junction bases not matched to a gene: 5. Germline V gene sequence: CDR1 LGHNA, CDR2 YSLEER. CDR3 nucleotide sequence: TGCGCCAGCAGCCAAGTTGGGACTACTGCCTACAATGAGCAGTTCTTC. Translating gives CASSQVGTTAYNEQFF.

In its sample, this clonotype was seen many times. This chain connects TRBV7-2 to TRBJ2-7, with D perhaps TRBD1 (5 bases). Germline assignment: CDR1 SGHTA and CDR2 FQGNSA. The CDR3 has 14 amino acids. Deletions cut 6 bases from V and 1 base from J, with 13 bases between. The CDR3 sequence is CASRWGINSYEQYF. The CDR3, as DNA: TGTGCCAGCAGGTGGGGCATAAATTCCTACGAGCAGTACTTC.

The chain is built from TRBV7-2 and TRBJ2-7, with TRBD1 matching 8 bases. The length of the CDR3 is 13 residues. CDR1 and CDR2 from the germline V gene are SGHTA and FQGNSA. After removal of 1 base from V and 6 bases from J, the junction contained 2 bases not matched to a gene. The CDR3 DNA reads as TGTGCCAGCAGCTTAGGGCAGGGGGCCGAGCAGTACTTC. Amino acids: CASSLGQGAEQYF.

This clonotype was seen many times. This sequence joins TRBV20-1 and TRBJ2-2; maybe TRBD2 (5 bases). V shed 0 bases and J shed 4 bases, with 9 bases lying between them. From germline, CDR1 is DFQATT and CDR2 SNEGSKA (reference sequence). The CDR3 has 14 residues. CDR3 amino acids: CSARDRSGTGELFF. The CDR3 nucleotides read TGCAGTGCTAGAGATCGGAGCGGCACCGGGGAGCTGTTTTTT.

This clonotype was seen repeatedly, ten times or more. The gene calls are TRBV5-8 and TRBJ1-6, with D possibly matching TRBD1 (5 bases). Trimming removed 0 bases from V and 9 bases from J, with 13 bases in between. CDR1 is SGHTS, CDR2 YDEGEE, per germline. The CDR3 runs 15 residues. The CDR3: CASSLGGFIGSPLHF. The CDR3 DNA is TGTGCCAGCAGCTTGGGGGGCTTTATTGGTTCACCCCTCCACTTT.

The chain couples TRBV25-1 to TRBJ2-7; a weak D match, TRBD1 (6 bases). Deletions cut 8 bases from V and 2 bases from J, with 16 bases between. The CDR3 totals 14 residues. The germline gives CDR1 MGHDK, CDR2 SYGVNS. The CDR3 here is CASLAPGTTYEQYF. Here the CDR3 DNA reads TGTGCCAGCTTAGCCCCCGGGACAACCTACGAGCAGTACTTC.

In this sample, this clonotype turned up once. The chain combines TRBV25-1 with TRBJ2-5; 9 bases are a match to TRBD2. The length of the CDR3 is 14 residues. V shed 5 bases and J 2 bases; nucleotides not matched to a gene: 3. Germline assignment: CDR1 MGHDK and CDR2 SYGVNS. The CDR3 loop reads CASSLAGPQETQYF. The CDR3 region has the DNA TGTGCCAGCAGTCTAGCGGGACCTCAAGAGACCCAGTACTTC.

This chain uses TRBV24-1 with TRBJ2-2; 7 bases are shared with TRBD1. CDR1 is KGHDR and CDR2 is SFDVKD in the germline V gene. There are 15 residues in the CDR3. Trimming removed 4 bases from V and 4 bases from J; junction bases left unmatched: 5. The DNA for the CDR3 is TGTGCCACCAGTGACCCGGGACAGAGCACCGGGGAGCTGTTTTTT. This sequence encodes CATSDPGQSTGELFF.

The V call is TRBV27, the J call TRBJ1-1; D unclear. Germline V gene sequence: CDR1 MNHEY, CDR2 SMNVEV (reference sequence). The V and J ends lost 8 bases and 0 bases respectively, with 13 bases between them. CDR3 length: 14 amino acids. This CDR3 is CASYPMGMNTEAFF. CDR3 nucleotide sequence: TGTGCCAGCTACCCAATGGGCATGAACACTGAAGCTTTCTTT.

This clonotype was detected many times. The V call is TRBV12-5, the J call TRBJ2-1, with 7 bases aligning to TRBD2. The trim removed 3 bases at V and 6 bases at J, leaving 14 bases unmatched. In germline, CDR1 is LGHNT, CDR2 FRNRAP. This CDR3 contains 17 residues. CDR3 loop: CASGFALARSDPNEQFF. The CDR3 nucleotides are TGTGCTAGTGGTTTCGCACTAGCGCGCTCAGACCCCAATGAGCAGTTCTTC.

This chain connects TRBV9 to TRBJ2-1; 15 bases are shared with TRBD2. Germline V lookup: CDR1 SGDLS, CDR2 YYNGEE. The junction had 10 bases not matched to a gene; V was cut back by 3 bases and J by 12 bases. The CDR3 runs 16 residues. The CDR3 loop reads CASSGGTSGRPHAQFF. As DNA, the CDR3 is TGTGCCAGCAGCGGTGGGACTAGCGGGAGGCCTCACGCGCAGTTCTTC.

The sample holds many counts of this clonotype. The CDR3 region has the DNA TGTGCCAGCAGCGCCCAGGGGGCGGGGCTTACCTACGAGCAGTACTTC. This sequence encodes CASSAQGAGLTYEQYF. This sequence joins TRBV11-3 and TRBJ2-7, with 8 bases aligning to TRBD1. This CDR3 spans 16 amino acids. Germline V gene lookup returns CDR1 SGHNT and CDR2 YENEEA. Unmatched junction bases numbered 11, after V lost 5 bases and J lost 2 bases.

Concerning this clonotype: Since the CDR3 does not end with the conserved phenylalanine or tryptophan, this likely comes from a read error. The DNA is left out, because the CDR3 cannot be placed on it with certainty; the CDR3 is given as TCRdb lists it. V is TRBV7-3 and J is TRBJ2-2; the table calls TRBD2, which could not be checked here. Looked up from germline, CDR1 is SGHTA and CDR2 is FQGTGA. The length of the CDR3 is 17 amino acids, counting both ends. The CDR3 here is CASSLLGGSANTGEPFL.

This clonotype was observed at least ten times. J is TRBJ2-7 and V is TRBV27; a weak D match, TRBD1 (5 bases). CDR3 length: 15 residues. V was shortened by 1 base and J by 0 bases, with 10 bases between the two germline ends. Germline CDR1 and CDR2: MNHEY and SMNVEV (reference sequence). The CDR3, as DNA: TGTGCCAGCAGTTTATATGCAGGGAACTCCTACGAGCAGTACTTC. Protein product: CASSLYAGNSYEQYF.

Concerning this clonotype: One junction end disagrees with the germline gene, perhaps due to a read error. The chain couples TRBV28 to TRBJ2-3; tentative D call: TRBD1 (6 bases). Per germline, CDR1 MDHEN and CDR2 SYDVKM. CDR3 size: 16 residues. DNA of the CDR3: TGTGCCAGCAATCTTCTAACAGGGAAGTTCACAGATACGCAGTGTTTT. Translated, it gives CASNLLTGKFTDTQCF.

The V and J genes are TRBV11-3 and TRBJ2-3, with 8 bases that match TRBD1. This CDR3 is 15 amino acids long. Trimming cost V 4 bases and J 2 bases; bases outside gene matches: 5. Germline CDR1 and CDR2: SGHNT and YENEEA. As DNA, the CDR3 is TGTGCCAGCAGCTCAGGACAGGGCGTCACAGATACGCAGTATTTT. Amino acids: CASSSGQGVTDTQYF.

The V and J genes are TRBV12-3 or TRBV12-4 and TRBJ1-5; possibly TRBD1 for D (6 bases). CDR3 length equals 13 residues. The V and J ends lost 7 bases and 5 bases respectively, with 12 bases between them. This CDR3 is CASNVGGDQPQHF. Written as DNA, the CDR3 is TGTGCCAGCAATGTAGGGGGGGATCAGCCCCAGCATTTT.